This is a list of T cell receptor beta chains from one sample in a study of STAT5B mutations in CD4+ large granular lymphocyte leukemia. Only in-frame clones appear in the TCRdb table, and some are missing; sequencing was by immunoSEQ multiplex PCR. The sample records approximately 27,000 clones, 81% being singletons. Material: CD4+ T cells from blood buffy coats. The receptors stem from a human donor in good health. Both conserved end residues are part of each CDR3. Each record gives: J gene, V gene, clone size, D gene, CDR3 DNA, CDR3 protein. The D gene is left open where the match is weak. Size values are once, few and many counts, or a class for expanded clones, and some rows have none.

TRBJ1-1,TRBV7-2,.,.,TGTGCCAGCAGCTTACGGGGGGCCAGGGACACTGAAGCTTTCTTT,CASSLRGARDTEAFF
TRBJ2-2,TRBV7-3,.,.,TGTGCCAGCACCCGATCCCCCGGGGCCTTGAACACCGGGGAGCTGTTTTTT,CASTRSPGALNTGELFF
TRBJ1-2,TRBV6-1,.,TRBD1,TGTGCCAGCAGTGCGGGACAGGGCGGAGGCTACACCTTC,CASSAGQGGGYTF
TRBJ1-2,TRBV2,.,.,TGTGCCAGCAGTGACAGATCTTTTTGGGATGGCTACACCTTC,CASSDRSFWDGYTF
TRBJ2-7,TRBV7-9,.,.,TGTGCCAGCAGCCCCGGGGCAGGGAACTACGAGCAGTACTTC,CASSPGAGNYEQYF
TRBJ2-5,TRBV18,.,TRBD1,TGTGCCAGCTCACCCGTTGGGACAGGGGGCTTGGAGACCCAGTACTTC,CASSPVGTGGLETQYF
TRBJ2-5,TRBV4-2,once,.,TGTGCCAGCAGCCTTTCCGGGGACCAAGAGACCCAGTACTTC,CASSLSGDQETQYF
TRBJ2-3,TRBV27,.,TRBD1,TGTGCCAGCAGCCCCGGGACAGGGAAAAGAGGCACAGATACGCAGTATTTT,CASSPGTGKRGTDTQYF
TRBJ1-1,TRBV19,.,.,TGTGCCAGTAGTATTGGGGGGCTCGGTATGAACACTGAAGCTTTCTTT,CASSIGGLGMNTEAFF
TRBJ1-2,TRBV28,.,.,TGTGCCAGCAGTTTATTGAGCTATGGCTACACCTTC,CASSLLSYGYTF
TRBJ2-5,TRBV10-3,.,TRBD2,TGTGCCGCCTCTAGCGGGGGCCAAGAGACCCAGTACTTC,CAASSGGQETQYF
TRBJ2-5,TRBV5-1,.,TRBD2,TGCGCCAGCAGCCATACTAGCGGGGGGAACCAAGAGACCCAGTACTTC,CASSHTSGGNQETQYF
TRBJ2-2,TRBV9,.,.,TGTGCCAGCAGCCCCCGGTCCGGATTCAACACCGGGGAGCTGTTTTTT,CASSPRSGFNTGELFF
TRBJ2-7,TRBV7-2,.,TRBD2,TGTGCCAGCAGCTCCTCCGGGACTAGAAGTAACGAGCAGTACTTC,CASSSSGTRSNEQYF
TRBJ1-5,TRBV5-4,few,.,TGTGCCAGCAGCTTGGCTGGGGATCAGCCCCAGCATTTT,CASSLAGDQPQHF
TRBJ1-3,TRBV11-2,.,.,TGTGCCAGCAGCTGGGTTCCCAGGGCGCGGGGAAACACCATATATTTT,CASSWVPRARGNTIYF
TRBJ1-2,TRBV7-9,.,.,TGTGCCAGCAGCGAGGCAGCTAACTATGGCTACACCTTC,CASSEAANYGYTF
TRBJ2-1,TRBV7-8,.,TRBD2,TGTGCCAGCAGCTTCCCTAGCGGGAGGGCCAATGAGCAGTTCTTC,CASSFPSGRANEQFF
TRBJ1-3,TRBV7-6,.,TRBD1,TGTGCCAGCAGCTTAGCCGGACAGGGAACTGGAAACACCATATATTTT,CASSLAGQGTGNTIYF
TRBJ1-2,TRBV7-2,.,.,TGTGCCAGCCGGGACACGCTCAACCCCTATGGCTACACCTTC,CASRDTLNPYGYTF
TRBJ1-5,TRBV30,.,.,TGTGCCTGGAGTGTAAATGCAGTTAGCAATCAGCCCCAGCATTTT,CAWSVNAVSNQPQHF
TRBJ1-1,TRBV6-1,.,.,TGTGCCAGCAGGCCAGAATTTATGAACACTGAAGCTTTCTTT,CASRPEFMNTEAFF
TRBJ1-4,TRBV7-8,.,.,TGTGCCAGCAGCTCTAACCCCGTCCCAGGGGAAAAACTGTTTTTT,CASSSNPVPGEKLFF
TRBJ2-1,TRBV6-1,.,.,TGTGCCAGCAAAGGCCCCCCCGGGCAGTTCTTC,CASKGPPGQFF
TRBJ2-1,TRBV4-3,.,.,TGCGCCAGCAGCTTTCAAGCGTCGGATGAGCAGTTCTTC,CASSFQASDEQFF
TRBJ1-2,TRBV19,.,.,TGTGCCAGTCGGGACATCGTATCGGATGGCTACACCTTC,CASRDIVSDGYTF